This record covers a single T cell receptor beta chain. This sample is drawn from a study of CD8 T cells in Susac syndrome. Trimming took off 3 bases at V and 5 bases at J, with 15 bases between the two ends. This CDR3 contains 15 residues. Germline V gives CDR1 SGDLS, CDR2 YYNGEE. Reverse transcription used about 0.45 to 1 ug RNA and random hexamers. TCRdb analysed the immunoSEQ multiplex PCR reads with MiXCR anew, one entry per CDR3 protein. The sample yields a few hundred thousand distinct CDR3 sequences, 90% to 95% seen once. This TCR was recovered from a human donor with multiple sclerosis. The sequenced material came from CD8+ T cells from PBMCs. This rearrangement joins TRBV9 to TRBJ2-1; maybe TRBD1 (5 bases). CDR3 sequence reads: CASSGYRYTDNEQFF. CDR3 DNA sequence: TGTGCCAGCAGCGGATACAGGTACACGGACAATGAGCAGTTCTTC.